This TCR beta chain stems from a study of blood T cell repertoires in COVID-19 (dated by TCRdb to the early 2020s). A note on the overall study: Samples from collaborators originated in the United States, Italy and Spain and spanned both the acute and convalescent phases of COVID-19. The prospective study material was composed of cDNA or gDNA derived from T cells, B-cell-depleted T cells, or PBMCs. Subjects who had been exposed to COVID-19, were actively infected with it, or had recovered from it provided the deeply sampled blood TCRbeta repertoires that made up the dataset. A freely available public database, intended as a resource for researchers studying the immune response to SARS-CoV-2, is where the repertoires were released. The samples were drawn from the first 160 participants of the ongoing ImmuneRACE study and from about 1,200 subjects provided by 6 global collaborators. Nearly every sample came with metadata listing a de-identified subject ID, COVID-19 status, age in years and sex. Where available, HLA class I and class II types were obtained from metadata supplied by the sample provider rather than from assay-based typing.

TCRbeta CDR3 regions were amplified from genomic DNA using the immunoSEQ Assay, a bias-controlled multiplex PCR. On the study's bioinformatics: Within the assay, amplification of reference gene primers was used to estimate how many nucleated cells each sample contained. Sequence reads were collapsed and filtered to measure the absolute abundance of every unique TCRbeta CDR3 rearrangement. For each sample, productive Simpson clonality was calculated as the square root of Simpson's diversity index over productive rearrangements. In its TCRdb copy, this immuneACCESS table keeps in-frame sequences only and misses some clones. Where compared with another copy, unresolved V genes explain less than half of these, and the others have no known cause. The V and J calls and clone size come from that table; D and trimming were worked out from the DNA. The sample contains 200,000 to 300,000 clones, approximately 85% of them found a single time. The ten biggest clones cover approximately 5.1% of the sample.

Points the paper makes about the study in general: Clinical and demographic metadata were provided uncurated, with the amount varying by source and participant.

One collaborating source in Seattle enrolled patients while the patients were actively infected and followed the patients over time throughout the course of disease. Collaborating institutions collected whole blood in K2EDTA tubes following their own protocols. For TCRbeta analysis, collaborator samples were shipped as frozen whole blood, as isolated PBMCs, or as DNA extracted from either sample type. CDR1 and CDR2 are read off the germline V gene as SNHLY and FYNNEI. The CDR3 runs 12 residues from the cysteine to the phenylalanine. Solely the CDR3 DNA is kept, with 36 bases framed from the first base. V lost 5 bases and J lost 6 bases; the stretch between them is 10 bases long. This clone was recorded only once. Its cognate antigen has yet to be identified. Base quality data are lacking; no much larger clone is found one base away.

The sequenced sample consisted of peripheral blood. The sequence was collected from a man in his forties or fifties with COVID-19, enrolled during active disease. The chain is assembled from TRBV2 and TRBJ1-2; TRBD1 is possibly the D segment (6 matching bases). The CDR3 region: CASSPQGNGYTF. DNA sequence: TGTGCCAGCAGTCCCCAGGGGAATGGCTACACCTTC.